These T cell receptor beta chains were read from a single sample in a study of T-cell reconstitution after alpha-beta-depleted transplantation in children. Each CDR3 protein is one row after TCRdb ran MiXCR on the PCR reads. Altogether roughly 670,000 distinct CDR3 sequences are present, about an eighth being singletons, with the ten largest covering approximately 0.8%. The material was PBMCs, obtained before TCRalphabeta/CD19-depleted stem cell transplant. These receptors were collected from a girl aged 2 to 9 with congenital amegakaryocytic thrombocytopenia, due to receive a stem cell transplant. Each CDR3 is given without its conserved first and last residue. Some rows mark clone size as missing; the rest say once, few, many or name a class of expanded clone.

V	J	size	CDR3
TRBV5-1	TRBJ2-2	few	ASRPQTGQISGELF
TRBV20-1	TRBJ2-5	many	SARGGLAGISETQY
TRBV7-9	TRBJ2-1	many	ASSLIPQADNEQF
TRBV20-1	TRBJ1-3	NA	SAELFGGSGNTIY
TRBV5-1	TRBJ1-2	NA	ASSLVQGDFYGYT
TRBV28	TRBJ1-5	few	ASSHLYIQPQH
TRBV5-1	TRBJ2-3	NA	ASSYAEAGTGTQY
TRBV20-1	TRBJ1-2	many	SASQANWGSYGYT
TRBV11-2	TRBJ2-3	few	ASSYPSWDGTDTQY
TRBV7-2	TRBJ2-7	few	ASSTGLAYSYEQY
TRBV13	TRBJ2-7	NA	ASSLRTEGRPYEQY
TRBV10-3	TRBJ2-1	many	ATGQAPTYNEQF
TRBV7-9	TRBJ2-5	few	ASSRTGGDETQY
TRBV20-1	TRBJ2-3	many	SARVPGQGPDTQY
TRBV9	TRBJ1-1	NA	ASSVGPSGQKNTEAF
TRBV7-7	TRBJ2-5	NA	ASSWTFQETQY
TRBV5-6	TRBJ1-5	many	ASSGQGNQPQH
TRBV11-2	TRBJ1-4	NA	ASSSAYGAHEKLF
TRBV20-1	TRBJ2-1	many	SARDGLDGEQF
TRBV6-4	TRBJ2-1	many	ASRRDNSYNEQF
TRBV25-1	TRBJ2-3	many	ASREFSTDTQY
TRBV5-1	TRBJ2-3	many	ASSPGGIDTQY
TRBV29-1	TRBJ2-7	many	SVEVYGLPYEQY
TRBV11-1	TRBJ1-2	many	ASSFNFGTGTSNYGYT
TRBV5-1	TRBJ2-2	NA	ASSLDTASTGELF
TRBV5-5	TRBJ2-5	many	ASSFAGHQETQY